The 11 T cell receptor beta chains given below trace back to one sample, sequenced in a study of T cells expressing NK-cell markers. TCRdb re-called the 5' RACE reads and shows each CDR3 protein once, DNA omitted. The sample totals about 460,000 distinct CDR3 sequences; its top ten clones hold over 1.1%. The specimen sequenced was blood T cells: a sorted CD56 or NKG2C T cell subset, CD4+ or CD8+ T cells, or bulk PBMC T cells (not recorded which). The origin of the receptors is a woman aged 50 to 60 in good health.

This sequence joins TRBV29-1 and TRBJ2-1; TCRdb names TRBD1, which stays unverified in the absence of DNA. This CDR3 spans 17 amino acids. CDR1 SQVTM and CDR2 ANQGSEA come from the germline V gene. CDR3: CSVDRSIGGGTYNEQFF.

This chain joins TRBV5-1 and TRBJ1-1; TCRdb's D call of TRBD1 is untestable without DNA. Looked up from germline, CDR1 is SGHRS and CDR2 is YFSETQ. The CDR3 runs 14 residues. Here the CDR3 reads CASSLRGRGTEAFF.

This chain connects TRBV12-3 or TRBV12-4 to TRBJ2-1. The CDR3 totals 12 residues. The CDR3 sequence: CASSSPYSEQFF.

The V gene is TRBV11-2, the J gene TRBJ2-5; checking the TCRdb D call of TRBD1 is not possible without DNA. CDR3 size: 17 residues. CDR1 and CDR2 (germline): SGHAT, FQNNGV. The CDR3 is CASSHGQGRVHQETQYF.

The V gene is TRBV10-3, the J gene TRBJ1-4. Per germline, CDR1 ENHRY and CDR2 SYGVKD. The CDR3 has 14 residues. CDR3 sequence: CAISESGGNEKLFF.

The J gene is TRBJ2-1, the V gene TRBV2; the TRBD2 assignment by TCRdb is unverifiable without DNA. The germline V gene has CDR1 SNHLY and CDR2 FYNNEI. The CDR3 runs 17 residues. The CDR3 sequence is CASTVQGGGLSYNEQFF.

This chain joins TRBV2 and TRBJ2-7; the TCRdb D gene call, TRBD1, has no DNA to confirm it. Germline CDR1 SNHLY, CDR2 FYNNEI. The CDR3 is 14 amino acids. This CDR3 is CASSEELGGYEQYF.

The CDR3 spells CATSDLRGGANVLTF. The V gene is TRBV24-1, the J gene TRBJ2-6. This CDR3 is 15 amino acids long. Germline V CDR1 and CDR2: KGHDR, SFDVKD.

The chain employs TRBV15 and TRBJ2-5. The CDR3 spans 12 residues. Per germline, CDR1 LNHNV and CDR2 YYDKDF (reference sequence). The chain's CDR3 is CATEELQETQYF.

The chain has TRBV3-1 and TRBJ1-6; TCRdb designates TRBD1, a call that cannot be tested without DNA. CDR1 is LGHDT, CDR2 YNNKEL, per germline (reference sequence). The CDR3 has 14 amino acids. The CDR3 loop is CASSQGDSRSPLHF.

The chain is built from TRBV11-2 and TRBJ1-1; TCRdb calls TRBD1, which cannot be checked without DNA. In germline, CDR1 is SGHAT, CDR2 FQNNGV. CDR3 size: 16 residues. The CDR3: CASSPLPGQGASEAFF.